This T cell receptor (beta chain) was documented in a study of control samples from healthy donors and cancer patients. Sequencing used immunoSEQ multiplex PCR; TCRdb keeps in-frame clones, though not all of them. The sample has about 140,000 clones, under 95% seen once. The sample taken for sequencing was blood. This clonotype originated in a man younger than 35 in good health.

CDR3 sequence: CARSCSHPRQQETQYF. In DNA form, the CDR3 reads TGTGCCAGAAGCTGTTCCCACCCTCGACAGCAAGAGACCCAGTACTTC. The rearrangement links TRBV5-3 to TRBJ2-5; tentative D call: TRBD1 (5 bases). TRBV5-3 counts as an open reading frame of uncertain function. Trimming took 3 bases from V and 2 from J, leaving 17 bases between them. The CDR3 length is 16 residues.